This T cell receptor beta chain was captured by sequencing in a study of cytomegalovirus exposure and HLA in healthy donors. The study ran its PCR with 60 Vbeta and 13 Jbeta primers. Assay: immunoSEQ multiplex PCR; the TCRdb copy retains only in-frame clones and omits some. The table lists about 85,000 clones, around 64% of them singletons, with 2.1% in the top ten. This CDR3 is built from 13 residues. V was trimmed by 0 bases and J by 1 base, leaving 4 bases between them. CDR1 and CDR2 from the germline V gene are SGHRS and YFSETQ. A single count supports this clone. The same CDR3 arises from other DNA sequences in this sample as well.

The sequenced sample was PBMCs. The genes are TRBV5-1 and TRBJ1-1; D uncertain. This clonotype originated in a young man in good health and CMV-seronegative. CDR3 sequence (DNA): TGCGCCAGCAGCTTGGGAGGGAACACTGAAGCTTTCTTT. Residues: CASSLGGNTEAFF.